A selection of T cell receptor beta chains follows, all from one sample in a study of T-cell memory formation after mild COVID-19. TCRdb reprocessed the 5' RACE reads with MiXCR, giving one entry per CDR3 protein. This table has about 200,000 distinct CDR3 sequences, just over 9.5% appearing once. The sequenced material came from PBMCs or a T cell subset sorted from them (not recorded which). All receptors derive from a young man who had mild COVID-19 (a few samples of this study predate the infection). Cell type and time point are not known. Each CDR3 is given without its conserved first and last residue. Each record gives: J gene, V gene, D gene, CDR3 protein. A D gene is named only where the DNA matches it firmly.

j_gene: TRBJ2-3
v_gene: TRBV7-9
d_gene: TRBD1
CDR3aa: ASSLGDRAADTQY

j_gene: TRBJ1-6
v_gene: TRBV2
d_gene: NA
CDR3aa: ASSKQGSGNNSPLH

j_gene: TRBJ2-3
v_gene: TRBV20-1
d_gene: TRBD2
CDR3aa: SARMIKAGGATDTQY

j_gene: TRBJ2-1
v_gene: TRBV12-3/TRBV12-4
d_gene: NA
CDR3aa: ASSLSESSYNEQF

j_gene: TRBJ2-5
v_gene: TRBV11-2
d_gene: NA
CDR3aa: ASSLEETETQY

j_gene: TRBJ2-1
v_gene: TRBV6-6
d_gene: TRBD2
CDR3aa: ASRPPPSGGIYEQF

j_gene: TRBJ2-7
v_gene: TRBV7-2
d_gene: NA
CDR3aa: ASSLPGAPSYEQY

j_gene: TRBJ1-6
v_gene: TRBV28
d_gene: NA
CDR3aa: ASSLVRQASNNSPLH

j_gene: TRBJ2-2
v_gene: TRBV7-3
d_gene: TRBD1
CDR3aa: ASSPMGTVNTGELF

j_gene: TRBJ2-3
v_gene: TRBV3-2
d_gene: NA
CDR3aa: ATLAGISTDTQY

j_gene: TRBJ1-2
v_gene: TRBV7-9
d_gene: TRBD1
CDR3aa: ASSSRDRVYGYT

j_gene: TRBJ2-3
v_gene: TRBV18
d_gene: TRBD1
CDR3aa: ASSGQGIGTDTQY

j_gene: TRBJ2-1
v_gene: TRBV6-2/TRBV6-3
d_gene: NA
CDR3aa: ASRSRLSVSYNEQF

j_gene: TRBJ1-2
v_gene: TRBV4-1
d_gene: NA
CDR3aa: ASSQEFVAAGGYT

j_gene: TRBJ1-2
v_gene: TRBV10-3
d_gene: NA
CDR3aa: AISEGRDTPKYGYT

j_gene: TRBJ1-3
v_gene: TRBV6-5
d_gene: NA
CDR3aa: ASIKPGTKGNTIY

j_gene: TRBJ2-1
v_gene: TRBV24-1
d_gene: TRBD2
CDR3aa: ATSDSGTSGYNEQF

j_gene: TRBJ2-5
v_gene: TRBV4-1
d_gene: NA
CDR3aa: ASSVIEQETQY

j_gene: TRBJ2-2
v_gene: TRBV3-1
d_gene: NA
CDR3aa: ASSQDLNTGELF

j_gene: TRBJ1-3
v_gene: TRBV10-3
d_gene: TRBD1
CDR3aa: ATNQGARGNTIY

j_gene: TRBJ2-5
v_gene: TRBV6-1
d_gene: NA
CDR3aa: ASSEVGGHRETQY

j_gene: TRBJ2-7
v_gene: TRBV25-1
d_gene: NA
CDR3aa: ASRSDRPSSYEQY

j_gene: TRBJ2-7
v_gene: TRBV10-3
d_gene: TRBD1
CDR3aa: ANSQGTYEQY

j_gene: TRBJ1-1
v_gene: TRBV11-2
d_gene: NA
CDR3aa: ASSLARINTGITNTEAF